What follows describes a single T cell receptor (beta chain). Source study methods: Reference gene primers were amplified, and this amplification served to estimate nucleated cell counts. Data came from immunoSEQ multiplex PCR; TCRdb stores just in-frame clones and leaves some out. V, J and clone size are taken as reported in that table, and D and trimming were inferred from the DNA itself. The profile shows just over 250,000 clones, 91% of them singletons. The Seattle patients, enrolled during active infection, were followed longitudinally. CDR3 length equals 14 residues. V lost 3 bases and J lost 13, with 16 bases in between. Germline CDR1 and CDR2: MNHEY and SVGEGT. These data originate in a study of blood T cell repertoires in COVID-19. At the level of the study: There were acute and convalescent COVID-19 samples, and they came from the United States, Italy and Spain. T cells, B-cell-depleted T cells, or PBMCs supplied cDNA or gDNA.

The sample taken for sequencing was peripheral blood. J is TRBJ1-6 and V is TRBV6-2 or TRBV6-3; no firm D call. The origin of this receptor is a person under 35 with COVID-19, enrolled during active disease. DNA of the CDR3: TGTGCCAGCAGTTATTCGGGAACGGCAGCTCCCCTCCACTTT. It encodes CASSYSGTAAPLHF.